This T cell receptor (beta chain) was observed in a study of blood T cell repertoires in COVID-19. At the level of the study: Samples of COVID-19 (acute and convalescent) were obtained from the United States, Italy and Spain.

Authors' processing steps: The authors estimated nucleated cell counts from reference gene primer amplification. The protocol was immunoSEQ multiplex PCR, while the TCRdb copy is restricted to in-frame clones and leaves out a portion. Clonal size and the V and J genes are those of that table, whereas D and trimming came from the DNA. This sample has about 200,000 clones, with roughly 82% found just once. Recruitment covered roughly 24 US areas and drew participants whose ages spanned roughly 18 to 100 years. Participants' reported clinical history set cohort assignment. The sequencing input was PBMCs or T cells enriched from blood (not recorded which). This receptor was taken from a man in his forties with acute COVID-19.

The CDR3 here is CASSLNLGGVVDTQYF. Written as DNA, the CDR3 is TGTGCCAGCAGCTTAAATCTAGGGGGGGTCGTGGATACGCAGTATTTT. This rearrangement joins TRBV7-3 to TRBJ2-3; D possibly corresponds to TRBD2 (7 bases). V shed 1 base and J shed 6 bases, with 17 bases lying between them. CDR1 and CDR2 from the germline V gene are SGHTA and FQGTGA. The CDR3 is made up of 16 amino acids.